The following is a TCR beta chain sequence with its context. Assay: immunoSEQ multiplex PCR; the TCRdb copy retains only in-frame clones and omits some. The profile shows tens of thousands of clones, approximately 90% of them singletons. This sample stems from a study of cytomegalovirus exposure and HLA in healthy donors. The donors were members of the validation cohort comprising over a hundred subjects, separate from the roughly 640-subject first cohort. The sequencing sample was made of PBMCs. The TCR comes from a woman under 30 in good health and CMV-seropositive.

In DNA, the CDR3 is TGTGCCAGCAGTTCAGGTTGGGAGCAGTACTTC. Its translation is CASSSGWEQYF. The chain couples TRBV6-1 to TRBJ2-7; D unresolved. The CDR3 is 11 residues long. Trimming took off 5 bases at V and 7 bases at J, with 9 bases between the two ends. Germline V gene sequence: CDR1 MNHNS, CDR2 SASEGT.